Following are 6 T cell receptor beta chains from one sample sequenced in a study of OX40 agonist ivuxolimab in advanced cancers. Profiling relied on immunoSEQ multiplex PCR, and the TCRdb table lists in-frame clones only, not all of them. The sample has fewer than 30,000 clones; around nine tenths are singletons. The sequenced sample was CD4+ or CD8+ T cells sorted from blood, obtained in a trial of the OX40 agonist ivuxolimab. Receptors were obtained from an adult with an advanced solid tumor such as melanoma, head and neck, liver or kidney cancer.

This sequence joins TRBV9 and TRBJ2-3; no clear D. Trimming cost V 2 bases and J 0 bases, with 13 bases left between them. Germline V gene data show CDR1 as SGDLS and CDR2 as YYNGEE. The CDR3 is 16 residues long. As DNA, the CDR3 is TGTGCCAGCAGCGTGTACAGAGAACTTAGCACAGATACGCAGTATTTT. This sequence encodes CASSVYRELSTDTQYF.

The chain combines TRBV7-9 with TRBJ2-1; perhaps TRBD2 as D (6 bases). The CDR3 loop spans 16 amino acids. Germline-derived CDR1 and CDR2 are SEHNR and FQNEAQ (reference sequence). V was trimmed by 5 bases and J by 0 bases, leaving 14 bases between them. CDR3 residues: CASSPNGGSSYNEQFF. CDR3 sequence (DNA): TGTGCCAGCAGCCCAAATGGGGGGAGCTCCTACAATGAGCAGTTCTTC.

The chain uses TRBV6-1 and TRBJ1-1, with D unresolved. CDR1 and CDR2 from the germline V gene are MNHNS and SASEGT. The ends were cut back, 6 bases at V and 8 bases at J, with 13 bases in the middle. CDR3 length equals 12 residues. The CDR3 spells CASRLPPAEAFF. The CDR3 coding sequence is TGTGCCAGCAGGCTCCCTCCGGCCGAAGCTTTCTTT.

This rearrangement joins TRBV4-1 to TRBJ2-1; 7 bases fit TRBD2. CDR1 is MGHRA, CDR2 YSYEKL, per germline. The CDR3 extends over 13 amino acids. The V gene end was trimmed by 0 bases and the J gene end by 9 bases; junction bases not matched to a gene: 2. CDR3: CASSQEGRGEQFF. As DNA, the CDR3 is TGCGCCAGCAGCCAAGAAGGGAGGGGTGAGCAGTTCTTC.

The chain recombines TRBV6-8 with TRBJ2-7; 9 nucleotides match TRBD1. J was trimmed by 6 bases and V by 6 bases; bases with no gene match: 6. This CDR3 has 13 amino acids. Per germline, CDR1 MNHGY and CDR2 SAAAGT. CDR3 nucleotide sequence: TGTGCCAGCAGCCCCGGGACAGGGTTCGAGCAGTACTTC. Translation: CASSPGTGFEQYF.

V usage is TRBV5-5 and J usage is TRBJ1-2; possibly TRBD1 for D (5 bases). V was clipped by 4 bases and J by 2 bases, with 12 bases between them. There are 14 residues in the CDR3. Germline lookup yields CDR1 SGHKS and CDR2 YYEKEE (reference sequence). The CDR3 bases are TGTGCCAGCAGCCACCGGGACGGAAACTATGGCTACACCTTC. This sequence encodes CASSHRDGNYGYTF.